The entry below gives a single T cell receptor (beta chain) sequence along with its context. What it binds is unknown. The sample belongs to a study of PD-1 blockade in mismatch repair-deficient tumors. The protocol was immunoSEQ multiplex PCR, while the TCRdb copy is restricted to in-frame clones and leaves out a portion. The data contain approximately 38,000 clones, about 85% of them singletons. General study findings and limits: Rapid post-treatment expansion, then contraction, generally preceding radiologic response, marked tumor-resident clones.

The CDR3 is 15 residues long. The germline CDR1 and CDR2 sequences are MNHNY and SVGAGI (reference sequence). V was trimmed by 2 bases and J by 3 bases, leaving 14 bases between them. The material was peripheral blood, obtained 4 weeks after starting pembrolizumab. V gene TRBV6-6 combines with J gene TRBJ2-7, with D possibly being TRBD1 (5 bases). This sequence was found in an adult with mismatch repair-deficient cancer. The CDR3 loop is CASSYTQGDSYEQYF. The CDR3 coding sequence is TGTGCCAGCAGTTACACCCAGGGCGACAGCTACGAGCAGTACTTC.